This T cell receptor beta chain was captured by sequencing in a study of CD8 T cells in ankylosing spondylitis. This clonotype was seen at least ten times. Its target is unknown. Regarding the study as a whole: Ankylosing spondylitis blood appeared to be characterized by a TCR beta motif of eight or nine highly homologous variants.

The TCR beta libraries were generated through quantitative 5'-RACE incorporating molecular barcodes. MiXCR was run by TCRdb on the 5' RACE reads, yielding one entry per CDR3 protein. The sample lists tens of thousands of distinct CDR3 sequences, around 8.3% seen once, with over 25% in the top ten. The sequenced sample was blood, either unsorted or a sorted T cell fraction (not recorded which). The TCR comes from a male donor with ankylosing spondylitis.

Here the CDR3 DNA reads TGTGCCAGCAGCCACCCGGGACTAGCCTACGAGCAGTACTTC. This gives the protein CASSHPGLAYEQYF. This chain connects TRBV14 to TRBJ2-7, with 8 bases matching TRBD2. This CDR3 contains 14 residues. The germline V gene has CDR1 SGHDN and CDR2 FVKESK. V was clipped by 3 bases and J by 2 bases; unmatched bases: 3.